The 31 T cell receptor beta chains reported below all come from one sample, sequenced in a study of blood T cell repertoires in COVID-19. Libraries were prepared by immunoSEQ multiplex PCR; TCRdb keeps only in-frame clonotypes and omits some of them. The table includes more than 200,000 clones, about four fifths detected once. The sequenced sample consisted of peripheral blood. Receptor source: a woman of 80 years or more with acute or convalescent COVID-19.

The chain combines TRBV20-1 with TRBJ1-2; 7 positions agree with TRBD1. The junction had 6 bases not matched to a gene; V was cut back by 3 bases and J by 2 bases. This CDR3 comprises 14 residues. CDR1 and CDR2 (germline): DFQATT, SNEGSKA (reference sequence). The DNA for the CDR3 is TGCAGTGCTAGTGAGGCAGGGGGAAACTATGGCTACACCTTC. Protein product: CSASEAGGNYGYTF.

The J gene is TRBJ1-1, the V gene TRBV30; the D gene is possibly TRBD1 (5 bases). Trimming removed 1 base at V and 1 base at J, with 7 bases between. This CDR3 contains 13 residues. Per germline, CDR1 GTSNPN and CDR2 SVGIG (reference sequence). The CDR3 DNA reads TGTGCCTGGAGTGGACAGAGGAACACTGAAGCTTTCTTT. Amino acid sequence: CAWSGQRNTEAFF.

The V call is TRBV9, the J call TRBJ2-3; D is ambiguous. The V end lost 1 base, the J end lost 2 bases, and 8 bases lay between the germline ends. CDR1 is SGDLS, CDR2 YYNGEE, per germline. The CDR3 loop spans 14 amino acids. The CDR3 sequence: CASSVLDITDTQYF. The DNA of the CDR3 is TGTGCCAGCAGCGTACTTGACATCACAGATACGCAGTATTTT.

The chain is built from TRBV7-9 and TRBJ2-1; 8 bases fit TRBD2. V shed 2 bases, J shed 8 bases, and the junction held 11 bases outside the gene matches. Germline CDR1 and CDR2: SEHNR and FQNEAQ (reference sequence). This CDR3 has 16 residues. CDR3 bases: TGTGCCAGCAGCTTATACTCCGGGAGGGAAAGGGATGAGCAGTTCTTC. Its protein is CASSLYSGRERDEQFF.

The chain has TRBV30 and TRBJ1-2; D perhaps matches TRBD1 (5 bases). The CDR3 covers 12 residues. Germline CDR1 reads GTSNPN; CDR2 reads SVGIG (reference sequence). The germline V and J ends were trimmed by 8 bases and 0 bases, with 10 bases remaining between them. This CDR3 is CAGGIANYGYTF. DNA for the CDR3: TGTGCCGGGGGAATAGCTAACTATGGCTACACCTTC.

The chain has TRBV18 and TRBJ2-3; TRBD2 matches 9 bases. V dropped 2 bases and J dropped 2; count of bases not matched to a gene: 2. The CDR3 has 15 amino acids. Germline assignment: CDR1 KGHSH and CDR2 LQKENI. CDR3 coding DNA: TGTGCCAGCTCACCAAGCGGGGGGTACACAGATACGCAGTATTTT. It encodes CASSPSGGYTDTQYF.

The rearrangement links TRBV7-9 to TRBJ1-2; no firm D call. Trimming took 6 bases from V and 6 from J, leaving 14 bases between them. CDR1 SEHNR and CDR2 FQNEAQ come from the germline V gene (reference sequence). This CDR3 region has 13 residues. CDR3 bases: TGTGCCAGCAGTCCTCGGGGTTCAGATGGCTACACCTTC. It translates to CASSPRGSDGYTF.

The rearrangement links TRBV3-1 (or the pseudogene TRBV3-2) to TRBJ1-2; tentatively, D is TRBD1 (5 bases). Germline V gene data show CDR1 as LGHDT and CDR2 as YNNKEL (reference sequence). The CDR3 loop spans 16 amino acids. Trimming cost V 1 base and J 8 bases, with 20 bases left between them. CDR3: CASSQVGSGTGGGYTF. CDR3 DNA sequence: TGTGCCAGCAGCCAAGTGGGGTCAGGGACGGGAGGCGGCTACACCTTC.

This clone was seen just once. The chain has TRBV11-2 and TRBJ1-1; 7 bases are shared with TRBD1. Trimming at V came to 1 base and at J to 1 base, leaving 3 bases not matched to a gene. The length of the CDR3 is 15 residues. Germline assignment: CDR1 SGHAT and CDR2 FQNNGV. CDR3 protein: CASSLGAGGNTEAFF. CDR3 in DNA: TGTGCCAGCAGCTTAGGGGCAGGGGGGAACACTGAAGCTTTCTTT.

The chain has TRBV6-5 and TRBJ1-4, with 9 positions matching TRBD1. J lost 5 bases, V lost 4 bases, and 5 bases had no gene match. Germline assignment: CDR1 MNHEY and CDR2 SVGAGI. This CDR3 contains 15 residues. CDR3 DNA sequence: TGTGCCAGCAGTTCGTGGGACAGGGAGAATGAAAAACTGTTTTTT. It encodes CASSSWDRENEKLFF.

The chain is built from TRBV15 and TRBJ1-1; 7 bases match TRBD1. This CDR3 contains 16 residues. The V gene's germline CDR1 is LNHNV and CDR2 YYDKDF (reference sequence). Trimming took 1 base from V and 1 from J; bases not matched to a gene: 6. CDR3 residues: CATSRVGGQKNTEAFF. Here the CDR3 DNA reads TGTGCCACCAGCAGAGTTGGGGGACAGAAGAACACTGAAGCTTTCTTT.

The rearrangement joins TRBV11-1 to TRBJ2-5, with a tentative D call TRBD1 (5 bases). Germline V gene data show CDR1 as SGHAT and CDR2 as FQDESV (reference sequence). The CDR3 is made up of 14 amino acids. Trimming removed 5 bases at V and 4 bases at J, with 14 bases between. The CDR3 is CASSPQGYGETQYF. CDR3 coding DNA: TGTGCCAGCAGCCCTCAGGGTTATGGAGAGACCCAGTACTTC. Based on the CDR3 plus reference TRBV11-1 and TRBJ2-5, the full variable domain is EAEVAQSPRYKITEKSQAVAFWCDPISGHATLYWYRQILGQGPELLVQFQDESVVDDSQLPKDRFSAERLKGVDSTLKIQPAELGDSAMYLCASSPQGYGETQYFGPGTRLLVL.

The V gene is TRBV11-3, the J gene TRBJ2-3; perhaps TRBD2 as D (7 bases). From germline, CDR1 is SGHNT and CDR2 YENEEA. V lost 4 bases and J 3 bases, leaving 14 bases between the germline ends. The CDR3 runs to 15 residues. DNA of the CDR3: TGTGCCAGCAGCTGGGGGGGCAAAGAGACAGATACGCAGTATTTT. Amino acids: CASSWGGKETDTQYF.

This chain joins TRBV19 and TRBJ2-7; 7 bases agree with TRBD2. The J segment lost 4 bases and the V segment lost 4 bases, leaving 7 bases of the junction unmatched. Germline CDR1 and CDR2: LNHDA and SQIVND (reference sequence). This CDR3 is 14 amino acids long. Here the CDR3 DNA reads TGTGCCAGTAGTACCCCGGGGGGTCGGTACGAGCAGTACTTC. As protein: CASSTPGGRYEQYF. Complete variable domain (other parts from reference TRBV19 and TRBJ2-7): DGGITQSPKYLFRKEGQNVTLSCEQNLNHDAMYWYRQDPGQGLRLIYYSQIVNDFQKGDIAEGYSVSREKKESFPLTVTSAQKNPTAFYLCASSTPGGRYEQYFGPGTRLTVT.

The chain links TRBV3-1 (or the pseudogene TRBV3-2) to TRBJ1-3; TRBD1 might be the D (6 bases). Trimming left V 8 bases short and J 1 base short, with 9 bases between. The germline V gene has CDR1 LGHDT and CDR2 YNNKEL (reference sequence). The CDR3 loop spans 13 amino acids. The CDR3 loop is CASQGLSGNTIYF. Here the CDR3 DNA reads TGTGCCAGCCAGGGGTTGTCTGGAAACACCATATATTTT.

The rearrangement links TRBV19 to TRBJ1-5, with D perhaps TRBD1 (6 bases). Trimming took 5 bases from V and 0 from J, leaving 11 bases between them. The CDR3 has 15 residues. The germline V gene encodes CDR1 LNHDA and CDR2 SQIVND (reference sequence). The CDR3 coding sequence is TGTGCCAGTAGTCTGAGGGGGTATAGCAATCAGCCCCAGCATTTT. Translation: CASSLRGYSNQPQHF.

The V and J genes are TRBV5-6 and TRBJ1-5, with a tentative D call TRBD1 (6 bases). The length of the CDR3 is 16 residues. V shed 0 bases and J shed 9 bases, with 19 bases lying between them. Per germline, CDR1 SGHDT and CDR2 YYEEEE. CDR3 amino acids: CASSLEKDSFHLPQHF. The DNA of the CDR3 is TGTGCCAGCAGCTTGGAAAAGGACAGTTTTCATCTGCCCCAGCATTTT. Full variable domain (missing parts from reference TRBV5-6 and TRBJ1-5): DAGVTQSPTHLIKTRGQQVTLRCSPKSGHDTVSWYQQALGQGPQFIFQYYEEEERQRGNFPDRFSGHQFPNYSSELNVNALLLGDSALYLCASSLEKDSFHLPQHFGDGTRLSIL.

The rearrangement links TRBV28 to TRBJ1-2; TRBD1 matches at 7 bases. V shed 6 bases and J 4 bases; nucleotides not matched to a gene: 8. Germline loops: CDR1 MDHEN, CDR2 SYDVKM. The CDR3 is 14 residues long. The CDR3 loop is CASRRGQEVYGYTF. The DNA for the CDR3 is TGTGCCAGCAGACGCGGACAGGAGGTCTATGGCTACACCTTC.

This clone is a singleton in its sample. The V gene is TRBV3-1 (or the pseudogene TRBV3-2), the J gene TRBJ1-1; a possible D gene is TRBD1 (6 bases). The germline V gene has CDR1 LGHDT and CDR2 YNNKEL (reference sequence). The CDR3 extends over 13 amino acids. The V gene lost 8 bases and the J gene lost 0 bases, with 10 bases spanning the gap. The CDR3 nucleotides are TGTGCCAGCGCAGGGGACATGAACACTGAAGCTTTCTTT. The encoded protein is CASAGDMNTEAFF.

This sequence joins TRBV19 and TRBJ2-2, with 11 nucleotides matching TRBD2. Germline CDR1 reads LNHDA; CDR2 reads SQIVND (reference sequence). The V gene end was trimmed by 7 bases and the J gene end by 4 bases; junction bases not matched to a gene: 5. CDR3 length: 15 residues. This CDR3 reads CASTLAGGLTGELFF. The DNA of the CDR3 is TGTGCCAGTACTCTAGCGGGAGGCCTCACCGGGGAGCTGTTTTTT.

This CDR3 reads CASSVEDRTTYEQYF. The CDR3 DNA reads TGTGCCAGCAGTGTAGAGGACAGGACGACCTACGAGCAGTACTTC. The rearrangement links TRBV2 to TRBJ2-7; 7 bases fit TRBD1. From germline, CDR1 is SNHLY and CDR2 FYNNEI. Unmatched junction bases numbered 8, after V lost 4 bases and J lost 2 bases. This CDR3 region has 15 residues.

The CDR3 here is CASSLSQPRGYTF. CDR3 coding DNA: TGTGCCAGCAGTTTAAGCCAACCTCGTGGCTACACCTTC. This sequence joins TRBV28 and TRBJ1-2; D is unresolved. Trimming took off 2 bases at V and 7 bases at J, with 11 bases between the two ends. The germline gives CDR1 MDHEN, CDR2 SYDVKM. This CDR3 has 13 amino acids.

The rearrangement links TRBV4-1 to TRBJ1-5, with 8 positions matching TRBD1. CDR1 MGHRA and CDR2 YSYEKL come from the germline V gene. This CDR3 has 16 residues. The V and J ends lost 0 bases and 7 bases, in that order; junction bases with no gene match: 8. The CDR3 nucleotides are TGCGCCAGCAGCCAAGAGGTCGGACAGGGAGGACAGCCCCAGCATTTT. It specifies CASSQEVGQGGQPQHF.

The V call is TRBV12-5, the J call TRBJ2-1; 14 bases fit TRBD2. V gave up 2 bases and J gave up 4 bases; unmatched junction bases: 10. The length of the CDR3 is 19 residues. The germline V gene encodes CDR1 LGHNT and CDR2 FRNRAP. The CDR3: CASGLPTGTSGSKYNEQFF. CDR3 in DNA: TGTGCTAGTGGTTTGCCGACCGGGACTAGCGGGAGCAAATACAATGAGCAGTTCTTC.

This clone was picked up a small number of times. The chain is built from TRBV7-9 and TRBJ2-5; 7 bases align to TRBD1. The CDR3 contains 15 residues. CDR1 and CDR2 from the germline V gene are SEHNR and FQNEAQ (reference sequence). Germline trimming cut 5 bases from V and 5 bases from J; bases unmatched to any gene: 11. The CDR3 region has the DNA TGTGCCAGCAGCCCCATCGTAGGGGGCAGGGAGACCCAGTACTTC. This encodes CASSPIVGGRETQYF.

J is TRBJ2-5 and V is TRBV6-2 or TRBV6-3, with D perhaps TRBD1 (5 bases). CDR1 is MNHEY, CDR2 SVGEGT, per germline. The CDR3 is 12 amino acids. Deletions cut 6 bases from V and 7 bases from J, with 12 bases between. The CDR3 loop reads CASSPRRATQYF. The CDR3 DNA follows: TGTGCCAGCAGCCCCCGCAGGGCGACCCAGTACTTC.

The rearrangement uses TRBV19 and TRBJ1-2; 7 bases align to TRBD1. After removal of 5 bases from V and 6 bases from J, the junction contained 6 bases not matched to a gene. This CDR3 region has 13 residues. Germline CDR1 and CDR2: LNHDA and SQIVND (reference sequence). Written as DNA, the CDR3 is TGTGCCAGTAGTGAACAGGGGAGAGATGGCTACACCTTC. It yields the protein CASSEQGRDGYTF.

The chain employs TRBV7-8 and TRBJ1-6; D not resolved. The CDR3 has 16 amino acids. The ends were cut back, 4 bases at V and 8 bases at J, with 18 bases in the middle. From germline, CDR1 is SGHVS and CDR2 FQNEAQ. This CDR3 is CASSSPPSGIDSPLHF. In nucleotides, the CDR3 is TGTGCCAGCAGCTCACCCCCTTCGGGGATTGATTCACCCCTCCACTTT.

The chain employs TRBV7-9 and TRBJ1-2; TRBD1 is a possible D gene (5 bases). This CDR3 is built from 15 residues. Trimming removed 3 bases from V and 6 bases from J, with 17 bases in between. Germline V gives CDR1 SEHNR, CDR2 FQNEAQ (reference sequence). The CDR3 sequence is CASSFHGTPRNGYTF. Written as DNA, the CDR3 is TGTGCCAGCAGCTTCCACGGGACTCCGAGGAATGGCTACACCTTC.

The chain joins TRBV30 to TRBJ1-5; TRBD1 is a possible D gene (5 bases). The CDR3 totals 14 residues. Germline V gives CDR1 GTSNPN, CDR2 SVGIG (reference sequence). The V gene lost 7 bases and the J gene lost 5 bases, with 18 bases spanning the gap. The CDR3 here is CAYQGAGSDQPQHF. CDR3 bases: TGTGCCTATCAGGGAGCGGGGTCCGATCAGCCCCAGCATTTT.

Worth noting for this clone: The sample contains more than one DNA sequence encoding this CDR3. The chain carries TRBV6-1 and TRBJ2-3; weak D call: TRBD2 (6 bases). CDR3 length: 14 amino acids. CDR1 and CDR2 from the germline V gene are MNHNS and SASEGT. With 3 bases removed from V and 3 bases from J, the gap between germline ends came to 10 bases. CDR3 in DNA: TGTGCCAGCAGTGAGGGGCTAGCGACAGATACGCAGTATTTT. Translation gives CASSEGLATDTQYF.